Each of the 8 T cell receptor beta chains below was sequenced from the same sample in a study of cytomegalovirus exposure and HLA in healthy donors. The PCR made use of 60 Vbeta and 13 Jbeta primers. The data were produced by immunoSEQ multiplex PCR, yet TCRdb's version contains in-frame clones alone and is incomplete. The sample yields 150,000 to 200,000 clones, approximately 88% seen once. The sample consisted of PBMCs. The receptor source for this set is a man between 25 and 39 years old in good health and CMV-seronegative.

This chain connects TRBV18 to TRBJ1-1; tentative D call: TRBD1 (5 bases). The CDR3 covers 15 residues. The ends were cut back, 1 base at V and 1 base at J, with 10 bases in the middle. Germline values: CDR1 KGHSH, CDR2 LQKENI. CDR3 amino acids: CASSPRGQENTEAFF. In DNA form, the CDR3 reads TGTGCCAGCTCACCACGTGGACAAGAGAACACTGAAGCTTTCTTT.

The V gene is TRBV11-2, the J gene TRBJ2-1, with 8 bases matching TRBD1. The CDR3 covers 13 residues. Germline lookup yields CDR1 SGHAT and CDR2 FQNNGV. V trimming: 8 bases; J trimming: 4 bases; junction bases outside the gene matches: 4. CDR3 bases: TGTGCCAGCCGCAGGGGGCCGTACAATGAGCAGTTCTTC. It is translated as CASRRGPYNEQFF.

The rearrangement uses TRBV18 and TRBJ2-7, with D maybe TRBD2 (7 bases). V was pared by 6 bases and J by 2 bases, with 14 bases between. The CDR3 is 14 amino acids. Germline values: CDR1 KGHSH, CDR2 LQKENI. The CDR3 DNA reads TGTGCCAGCTCCAAAGGGGGAGGGCCCTACGAGCAGTACTTC. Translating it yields CASSKGGGPYEQYF.

Here the CDR3 DNA reads TGCGCCAGCACTCCGGGACACACATCACCCCTCCACTTT. This sequence encodes CASTPGHTSPLHF. The gene calls are TRBV5-1 and TRBJ1-6; D may be TRBD1 (6 bases). The length of the CDR3 is 13 residues. Germline CDR1 and CDR2: SGHRS and YFSETQ. The V end was cut by 6 bases, the J end by 10 bases, with 14 bases between. The full variable domain, in which reference TRBV5-1 and TRBJ1-6 provide the parts outside the CDR3, is KAGVTQTPRYLIKTRGQQVTLSCSPISGHRSVSWYQQTPGQGLQFLFEYFSETQRNKGNFPGRFSGRQFSNSRSEMNVSTLELGDSALYLCASTPGHTSPLHFGNGTRLTVT.

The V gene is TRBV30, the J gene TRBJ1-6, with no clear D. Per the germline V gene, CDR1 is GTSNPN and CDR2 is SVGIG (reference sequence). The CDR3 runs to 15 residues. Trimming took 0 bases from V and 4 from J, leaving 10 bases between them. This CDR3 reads CAWSVRGSYNSPLHF. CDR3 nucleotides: TGTGCCTGGAGTGTACGAGGCAGTTATAATTCACCCCTCCACTTT.

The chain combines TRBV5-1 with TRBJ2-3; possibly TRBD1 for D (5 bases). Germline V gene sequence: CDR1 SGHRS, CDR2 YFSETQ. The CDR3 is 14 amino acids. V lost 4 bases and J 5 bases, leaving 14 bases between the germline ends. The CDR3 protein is CASSKGAQKDTQYF. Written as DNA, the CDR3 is TGCGCCAGCAGCAAAGGGGCGCAGAAAGATACGCAGTATTTT.

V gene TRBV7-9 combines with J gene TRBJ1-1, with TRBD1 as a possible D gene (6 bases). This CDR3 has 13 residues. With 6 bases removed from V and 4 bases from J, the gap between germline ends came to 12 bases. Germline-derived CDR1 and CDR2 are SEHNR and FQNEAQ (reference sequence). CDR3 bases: TGTGCCAGCAGATTGGAACAGGGCACTGAAGCTTTCTTT. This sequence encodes CASRLEQGTEAFF.

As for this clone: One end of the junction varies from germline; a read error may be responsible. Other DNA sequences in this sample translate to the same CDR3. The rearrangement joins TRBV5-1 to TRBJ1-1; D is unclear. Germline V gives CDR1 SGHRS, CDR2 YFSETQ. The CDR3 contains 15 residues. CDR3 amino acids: CASSWVDAGNTEAFF. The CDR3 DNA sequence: TGCGCCAGCAGCTGGGTGGACGCGGGGAACACTGAAGCTTTCTTC.